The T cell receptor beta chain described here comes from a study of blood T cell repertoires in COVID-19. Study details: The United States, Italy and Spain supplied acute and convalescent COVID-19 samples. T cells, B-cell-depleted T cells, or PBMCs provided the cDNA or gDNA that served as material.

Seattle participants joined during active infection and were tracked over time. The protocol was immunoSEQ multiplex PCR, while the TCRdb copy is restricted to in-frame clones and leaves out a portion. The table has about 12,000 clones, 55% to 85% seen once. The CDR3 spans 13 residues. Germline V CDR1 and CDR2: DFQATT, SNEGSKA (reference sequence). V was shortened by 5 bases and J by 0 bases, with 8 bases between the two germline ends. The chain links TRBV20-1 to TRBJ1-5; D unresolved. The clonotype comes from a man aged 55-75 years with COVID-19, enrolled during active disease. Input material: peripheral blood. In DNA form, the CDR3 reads TGCAGTGCTGGTGACAATAGCAATCAGCCCCAGCATTTT. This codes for CSAGDNSNQPQHF.